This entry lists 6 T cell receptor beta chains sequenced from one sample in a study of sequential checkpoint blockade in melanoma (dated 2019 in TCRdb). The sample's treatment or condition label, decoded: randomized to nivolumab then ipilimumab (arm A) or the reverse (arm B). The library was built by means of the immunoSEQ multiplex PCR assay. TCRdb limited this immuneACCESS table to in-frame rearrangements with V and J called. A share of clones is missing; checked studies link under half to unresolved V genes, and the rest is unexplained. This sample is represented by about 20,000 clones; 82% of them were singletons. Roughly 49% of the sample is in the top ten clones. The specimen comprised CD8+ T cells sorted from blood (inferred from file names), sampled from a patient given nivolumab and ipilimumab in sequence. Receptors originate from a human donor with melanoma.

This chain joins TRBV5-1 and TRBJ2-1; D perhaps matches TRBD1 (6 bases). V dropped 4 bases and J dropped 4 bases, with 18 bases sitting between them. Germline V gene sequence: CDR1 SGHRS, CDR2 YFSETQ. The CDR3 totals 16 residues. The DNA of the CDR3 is TGCGCCAGCAGCCCGTCGTTATCAGGGGTGTACAATGAGCAGTTCTTC. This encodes CASSPSLSGVYNEQFF. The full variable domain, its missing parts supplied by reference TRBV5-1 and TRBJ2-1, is KAGVTQTPRYLIKTRGQQVTLSCSPISGHRSVSWYQQTPGQGLQFLFEYFSETQRNKGNFPGRFSGRQFSNSRSEMNVSTLELGDSALYLCASSPSLSGVYNEQFFGPGTRLTVL.

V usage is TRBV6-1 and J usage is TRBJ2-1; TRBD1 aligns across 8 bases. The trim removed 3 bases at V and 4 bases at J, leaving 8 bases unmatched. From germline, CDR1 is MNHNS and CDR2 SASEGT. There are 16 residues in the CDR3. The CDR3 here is CASSERGQAIYNEQFF. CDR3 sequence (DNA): TGTGCCAGCAGTGAGCGGGGACAGGCAATATACAATGAGCAGTTCTTC.

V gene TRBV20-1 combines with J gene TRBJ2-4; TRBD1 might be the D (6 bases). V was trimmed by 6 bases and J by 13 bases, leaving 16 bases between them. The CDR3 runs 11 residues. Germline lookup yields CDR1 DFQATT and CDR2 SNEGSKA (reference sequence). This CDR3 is CSAADGDTQYF. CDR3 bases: TGCAGTGCCGCAGACGGGGACACCCAGTACTTC.

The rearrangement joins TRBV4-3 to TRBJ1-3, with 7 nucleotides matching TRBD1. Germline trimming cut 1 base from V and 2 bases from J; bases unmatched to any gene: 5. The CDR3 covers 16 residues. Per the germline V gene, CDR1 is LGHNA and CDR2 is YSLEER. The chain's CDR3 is CASSQADRDPGNTIYF. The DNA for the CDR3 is TGCGCCAGCAGCCAAGCAGACAGGGATCCTGGAAACACCATATATTTT.

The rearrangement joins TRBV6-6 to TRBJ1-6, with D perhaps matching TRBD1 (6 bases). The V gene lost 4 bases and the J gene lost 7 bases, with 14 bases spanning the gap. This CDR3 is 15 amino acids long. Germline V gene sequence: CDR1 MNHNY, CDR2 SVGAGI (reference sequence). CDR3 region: CASSSRQDGNSPLHF. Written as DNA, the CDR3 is TGTGCCAGCAGTTCCAGACAGGACGGGAATTCACCCCTCCACTTT.

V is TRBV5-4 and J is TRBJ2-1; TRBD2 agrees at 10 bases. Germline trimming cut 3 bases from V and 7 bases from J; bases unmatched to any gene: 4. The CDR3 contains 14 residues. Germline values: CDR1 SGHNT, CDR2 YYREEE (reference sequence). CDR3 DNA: TGTGCCAGCAGCTGGACTAGCGGAAGGAATGAGCAGTTCTTC. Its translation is CASSWTSGRNEQFF.